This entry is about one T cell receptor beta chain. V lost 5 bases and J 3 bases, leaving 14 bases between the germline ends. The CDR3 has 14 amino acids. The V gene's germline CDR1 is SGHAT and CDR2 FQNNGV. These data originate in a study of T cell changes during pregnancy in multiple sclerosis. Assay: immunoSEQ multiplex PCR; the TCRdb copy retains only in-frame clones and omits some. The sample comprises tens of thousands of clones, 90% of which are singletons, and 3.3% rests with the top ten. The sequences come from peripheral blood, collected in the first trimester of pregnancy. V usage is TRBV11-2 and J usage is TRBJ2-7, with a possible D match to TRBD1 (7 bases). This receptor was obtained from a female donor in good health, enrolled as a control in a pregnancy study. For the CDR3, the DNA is TGTGCCAGCAGCACCCGACAGGGAGGCTACGAGCAGTACTTC. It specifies CASSTRQGGYEQYF. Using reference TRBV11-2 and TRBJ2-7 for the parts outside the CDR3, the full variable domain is EAGVAQSPRYKIIEKRQSVAFWCNPISGHATLYWYQQILGQGPKLLIQFQNNGVVDDSQLPKDRFSAERLKGVDSTLKIQPAKLEDSAVYLCASSTRQGGYEQYFGPGTRLTVT.